The clone carrying this T cell receptor (beta chain) was observed a few times. Its antigen is still unknown. CDR1 is SGHTA and CDR2 is FQGTGA in the germline V gene. The CDR3 is 17 residues long. J lost 4 bases, V lost 5 bases, and 8 bases had no gene match. TCRdb used MiXCR to reprocess the 5' RACE reads, holding one entry per CDR3 protein. The top ten clones hold about 22% of a sample with about 400,000 distinct CDR3 sequences, roughly 15% of them seen once. The data were obtained in a study of T-cell memory formation after mild COVID-19. Background on the study: TCR clusters largely stayed donor specific.

Whole-study results and caveats: Within pre-infection memory, some responding clones were found, suggesting cross-reactive memory joined. A balance of CD4 and CD8 characterized clones contracting day 15 to 85, whereas later expanders leaned CD4+.

The sequenced sample was PBMCs or a T cell subset sorted from them (not recorded which). The clonotype was recovered from a man between 18 and 29 years old who had mild COVID-19 (a few samples of this study predate the infection). Cell type and time point are not known. The chain employs TRBV7-3 and TRBJ2-1, with 13 bases that match TRBD2. The CDR3 reads CASSPPGLAGMYNEQFF. In DNA, the CDR3 is TGTGCCAGCAGCCCCCCGGGACTAGCGGGGATGTACAATGAGCAGTTCTTC.